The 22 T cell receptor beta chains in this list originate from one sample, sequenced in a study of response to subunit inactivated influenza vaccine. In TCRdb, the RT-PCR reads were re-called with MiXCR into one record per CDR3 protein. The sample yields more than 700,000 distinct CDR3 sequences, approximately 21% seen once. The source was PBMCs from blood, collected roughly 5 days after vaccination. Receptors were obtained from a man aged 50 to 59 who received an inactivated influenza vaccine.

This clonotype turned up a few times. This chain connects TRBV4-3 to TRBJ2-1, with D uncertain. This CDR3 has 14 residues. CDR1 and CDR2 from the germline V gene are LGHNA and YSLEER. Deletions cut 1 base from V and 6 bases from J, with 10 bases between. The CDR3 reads CASSQGLPPNEQFF. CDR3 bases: TGCGCCAGCAGCCAAGGGCTCCCCCCCAATGAGCAGTTCTTC.

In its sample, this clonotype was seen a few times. The CDR3 DNA reads TGTGCCAGCAGCCGATCGGGGCCGATCTCCTACAATGAGCAGTTCTTC. Its protein product is CASSRSGPISYNEQFF. The chain joins TRBV5-4 to TRBJ2-1, with D perhaps TRBD1 or TRBD2 (5 bases each). CDR3 size: 16 residues. V lost 4 bases and J lost 0, with 14 bases in between. Germline loops: CDR1 SGHNT, CDR2 YYREEE (reference sequence).

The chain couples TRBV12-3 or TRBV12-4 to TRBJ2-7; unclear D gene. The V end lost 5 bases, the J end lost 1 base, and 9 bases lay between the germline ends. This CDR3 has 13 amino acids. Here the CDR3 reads CASSTDLSYEQYF. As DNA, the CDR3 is TGTGCCAGCAGTACCGACTTGTCCTACGAGCAGTACTTC.

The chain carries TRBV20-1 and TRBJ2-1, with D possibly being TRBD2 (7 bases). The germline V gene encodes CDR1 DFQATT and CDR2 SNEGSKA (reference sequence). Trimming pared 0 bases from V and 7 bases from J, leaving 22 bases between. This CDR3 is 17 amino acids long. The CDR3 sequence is CSARDRIGRGGRNEQFF. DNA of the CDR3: TGCAGTGCTAGAGACCGGATCGGTAGGGGGGGCCGTAATGAGCAGTTCTTC.

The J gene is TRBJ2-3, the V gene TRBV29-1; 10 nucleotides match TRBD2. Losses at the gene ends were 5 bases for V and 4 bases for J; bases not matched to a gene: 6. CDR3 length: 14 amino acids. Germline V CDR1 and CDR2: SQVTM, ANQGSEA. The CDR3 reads CSVLSGGRADTQYF. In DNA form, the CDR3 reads TGCAGCGTTCTTAGCGGGGGGAGAGCAGATACGCAGTATTTT.

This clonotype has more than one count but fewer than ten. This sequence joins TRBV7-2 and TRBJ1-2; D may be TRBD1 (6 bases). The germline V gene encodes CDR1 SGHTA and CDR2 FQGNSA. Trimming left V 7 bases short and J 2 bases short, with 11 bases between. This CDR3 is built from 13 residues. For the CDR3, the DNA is TGTGCCAGCACCCCGGGACACAACTATGGCTACACCTTC. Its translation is CASTPGHNYGYTF.

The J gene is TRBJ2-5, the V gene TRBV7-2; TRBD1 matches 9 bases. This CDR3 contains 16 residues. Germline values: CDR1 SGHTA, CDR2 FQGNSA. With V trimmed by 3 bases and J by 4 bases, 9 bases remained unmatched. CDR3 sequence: CASSLLKGTGRETQYF. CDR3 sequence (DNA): TGTGCCAGCAGCTTGCTGAAAGGGACAGGGAGAGAGACCCAGTACTTC.

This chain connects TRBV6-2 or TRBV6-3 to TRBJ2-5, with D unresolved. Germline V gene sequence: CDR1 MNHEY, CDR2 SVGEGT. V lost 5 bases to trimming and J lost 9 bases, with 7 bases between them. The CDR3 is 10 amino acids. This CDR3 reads CASSGPPQYF. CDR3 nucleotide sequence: TGTGCCAGCAGTGGGCCCCCCCAGTACTTC.

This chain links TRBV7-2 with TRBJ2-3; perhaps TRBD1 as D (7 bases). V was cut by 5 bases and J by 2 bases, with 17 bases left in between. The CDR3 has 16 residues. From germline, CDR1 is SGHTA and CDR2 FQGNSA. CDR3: CASSTGVRGTTDTQYF. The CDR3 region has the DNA TGTGCCAGCAGCACAGGGGTACGGGGGACCACAGATACGCAGTATTTT.

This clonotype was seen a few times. The CDR3 DNA is TGTGCCAGCACCCCACCCGGCGGTCTGTCGTTCTTC. It codes for CASTPPGGLSFF. The chain has TRBV13 and TRBJ2-1; the D is unclear. CDR1 and CDR2 from the germline V gene are PRHDT and FYEKMQ (reference sequence). This CDR3 is 12 amino acids long. Trimming removed 7 bases at V and 15 bases at J, with 19 bases between.

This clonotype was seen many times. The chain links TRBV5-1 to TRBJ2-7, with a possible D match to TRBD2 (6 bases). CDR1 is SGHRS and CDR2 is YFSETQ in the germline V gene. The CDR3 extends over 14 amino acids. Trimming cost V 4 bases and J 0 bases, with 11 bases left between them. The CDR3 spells CASSGGAGSYEQYF. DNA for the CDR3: TGCGCCAGCAGCGGCGGGGCCGGCTCCTACGAGCAGTACTTC.

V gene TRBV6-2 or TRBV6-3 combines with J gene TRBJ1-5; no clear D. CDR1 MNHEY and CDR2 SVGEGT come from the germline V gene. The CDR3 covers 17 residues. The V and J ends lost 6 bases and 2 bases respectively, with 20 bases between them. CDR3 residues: CASSHTLGVPGNQPQHF. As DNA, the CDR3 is TGTGCCAGCAGCCACACACTCGGGGTGCCGGGCAATCAGCCCCAGCATTTT.

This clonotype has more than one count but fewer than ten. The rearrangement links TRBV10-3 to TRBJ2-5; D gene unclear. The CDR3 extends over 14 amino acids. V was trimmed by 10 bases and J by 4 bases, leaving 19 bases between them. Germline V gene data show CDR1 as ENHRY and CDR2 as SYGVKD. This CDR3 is CATRHPLMGETQYF. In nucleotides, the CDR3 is TGTGCCACCCGCCACCCGTTAATGGGAGAGACCCAGTACTTC.

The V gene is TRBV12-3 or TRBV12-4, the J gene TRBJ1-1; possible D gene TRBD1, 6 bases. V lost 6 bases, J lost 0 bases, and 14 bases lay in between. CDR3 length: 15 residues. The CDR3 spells CASSPAGQLNTEAFF. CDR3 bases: TGTGCCAGCAGCCCCGCAGGACAGCTGAACACTGAAGCTTTCTTT.

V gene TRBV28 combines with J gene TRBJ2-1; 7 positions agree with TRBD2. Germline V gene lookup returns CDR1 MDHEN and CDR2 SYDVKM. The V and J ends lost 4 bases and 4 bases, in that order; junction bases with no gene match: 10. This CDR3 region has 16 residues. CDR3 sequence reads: CASSYLRLANYNEQFF. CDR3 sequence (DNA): TGTGCCAGCAGTTACCTTAGACTAGCCAATTACAATGAGCAGTTCTTC.

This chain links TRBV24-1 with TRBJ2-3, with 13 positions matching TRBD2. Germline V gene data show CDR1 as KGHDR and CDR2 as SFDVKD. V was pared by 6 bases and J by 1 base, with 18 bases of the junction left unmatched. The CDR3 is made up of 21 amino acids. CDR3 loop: CATSKSPGLAGTWNCTDTQYF. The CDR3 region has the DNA TGTGCCACCAGTAAATCACCGGGACTAGCGGGAACATGGAACTGCACAGATACGCAGTATTTT.

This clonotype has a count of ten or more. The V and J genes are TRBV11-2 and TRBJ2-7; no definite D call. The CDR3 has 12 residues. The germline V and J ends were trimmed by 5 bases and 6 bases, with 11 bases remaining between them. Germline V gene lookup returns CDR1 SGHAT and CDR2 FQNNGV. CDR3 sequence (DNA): TGTGCCAGCAGCCTCTTGAGCGCCGAGCAGTACTTC. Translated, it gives CASSLLSAEQYF.

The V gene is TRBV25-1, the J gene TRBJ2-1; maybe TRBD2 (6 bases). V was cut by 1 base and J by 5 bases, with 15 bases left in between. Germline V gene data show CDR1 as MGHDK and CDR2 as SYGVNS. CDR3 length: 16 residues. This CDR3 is CASSELVRLDDNEQFF. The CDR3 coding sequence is TGTGCCAGCAGTGAATTAGTGAGACTAGACGACAATGAGCAGTTCTTC.

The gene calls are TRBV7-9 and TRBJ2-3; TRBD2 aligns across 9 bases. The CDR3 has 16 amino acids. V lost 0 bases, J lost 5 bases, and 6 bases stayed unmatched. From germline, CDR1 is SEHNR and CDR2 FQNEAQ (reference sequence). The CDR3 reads CASSLAREGQIDTQYF. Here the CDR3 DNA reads TGTGCCAGCAGCTTAGCGCGGGAGGGCCAGATAGATACGCAGTATTTT.

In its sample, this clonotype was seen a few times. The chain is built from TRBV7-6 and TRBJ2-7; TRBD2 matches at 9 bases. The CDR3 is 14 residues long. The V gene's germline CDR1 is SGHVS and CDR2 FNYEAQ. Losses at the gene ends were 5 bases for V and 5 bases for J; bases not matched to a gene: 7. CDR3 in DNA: TGTGCCAGCAGCCCCCCTAGCGGGACGGACGAGCAGTACTTC. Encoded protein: CASSPPSGTDEQYF.

The CDR3 bases are TGCGCCAGCAGCTTGGCTCCAGGGGGTCCCCCGTCCTACGAGCAGTACTTC. Translating it yields CASSLAPGGPPSYEQYF. The chain combines TRBV5-1 with TRBJ2-7, with 7 positions matching TRBD1. This CDR3 comprises 17 residues. V dropped 0 bases and J dropped 1; count of bases not matched to a gene: 10. The germline gives CDR1 SGHRS, CDR2 YFSETQ.

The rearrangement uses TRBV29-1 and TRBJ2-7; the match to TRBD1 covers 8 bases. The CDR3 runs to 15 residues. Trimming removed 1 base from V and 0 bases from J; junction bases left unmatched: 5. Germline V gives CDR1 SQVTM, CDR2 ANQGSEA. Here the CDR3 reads CSVEAGGFNSYEQYF. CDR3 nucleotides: TGCAGCGTTGAAGCAGGGGGCTTTAACTCCTACGAGCAGTACTTC.